This record looks at one TCR beta chain sequence and its context. The antigen is undetermined. Bulk TCR libraries used previously described methods and listed TCR primers. Via MiXCR, TCRdb re-called the PCR reads, giving one row per CDR3 protein. The sample lists over 600,000 distinct CDR3 sequences, just under 20% occurring once. The sample comes from a study of molecular identifiers for immune sequencing clone quantification. Whole-study results and caveats: More than 99% of effector molecules, versus under 1% of naive-cell molecules, belonged to clones above 20 RNA copies.

CDR1 MNHEY and CDR2 SMNVEV come from the germline V gene (reference sequence). V was pared by 5 bases and J by 0 bases, with 11 bases between. CDR3 size: 16 residues. The sample consisted of naive CD8+ T cells from blood, with Jurkat cell RNA spiked in. Regarding subset: FACS-sorted CD8+CD4-CCR7+CD45RA+ naive T cells. The rearrangement uses TRBV27 and TRBJ1-6; D perhaps matches TRBD1 (5 bases). The source is a human donor in good health. Some libraries in this study had Jurkat cell RNA spiked in. CDR3 region: CASSPAGGSYNSPLHF. The CDR3 DNA follows: TGTGCCAGCAGTCCGGCGGGGGGCTCCTATAATTCACCCCTCCACTTT.